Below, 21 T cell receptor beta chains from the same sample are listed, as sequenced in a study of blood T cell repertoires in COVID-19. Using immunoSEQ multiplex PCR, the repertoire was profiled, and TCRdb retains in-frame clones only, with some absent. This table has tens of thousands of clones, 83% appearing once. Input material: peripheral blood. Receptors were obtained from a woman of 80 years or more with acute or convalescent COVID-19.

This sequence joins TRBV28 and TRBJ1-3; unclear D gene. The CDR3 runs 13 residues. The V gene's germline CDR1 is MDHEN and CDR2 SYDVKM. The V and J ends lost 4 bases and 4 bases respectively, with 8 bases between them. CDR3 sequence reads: CASSSGLGNTIYF. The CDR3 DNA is TGTGCCAGCAGTTCCGGACTGGGAAACACCATATATTTT. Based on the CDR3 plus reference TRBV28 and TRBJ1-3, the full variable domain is DVKVTQSSRYLVKRTGEKVFLECVQDMDHENMFWYRQDPGLGLRLIYFSYDVKMKEKGDIPEGYSVSREKKERFSLILESASTNQTSMYLCASSSGLGNTIYFGEGSWLTVV.

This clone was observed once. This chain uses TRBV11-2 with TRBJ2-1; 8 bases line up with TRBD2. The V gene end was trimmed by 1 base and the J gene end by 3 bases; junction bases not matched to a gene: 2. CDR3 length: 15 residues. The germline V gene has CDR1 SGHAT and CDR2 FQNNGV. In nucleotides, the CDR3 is TGTGCCAGCAGCTTAGCGCTAGCGGGCTACAATGAGCAGTTCTTC. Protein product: CASSLALAGYNEQFF.

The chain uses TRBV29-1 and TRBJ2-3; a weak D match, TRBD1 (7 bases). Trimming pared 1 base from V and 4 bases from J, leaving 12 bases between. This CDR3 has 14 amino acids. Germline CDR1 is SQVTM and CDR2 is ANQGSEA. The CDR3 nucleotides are TGCAGCGTTGAAGGAATCAGGGGGGCAGATACGCAGTATTTT. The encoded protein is CSVEGIRGADTQYF.

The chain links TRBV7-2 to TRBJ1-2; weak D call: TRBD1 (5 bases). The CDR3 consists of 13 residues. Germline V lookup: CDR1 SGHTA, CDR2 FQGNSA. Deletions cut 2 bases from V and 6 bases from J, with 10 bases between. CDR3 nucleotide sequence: TGTGCCAGCAGCTTATCAGGGAGGGATGGCTACACCTTC. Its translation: CASSLSGRDGYTF. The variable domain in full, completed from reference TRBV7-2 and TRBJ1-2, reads GAGVSQSPSNKVTEKGKDVELRCDPISGHTALYWYRQSLGQGLEFLIYFQGNSAPDKSGLPSDRFSAERTGGSVSTLTIQRTQQEDSAVYLCASSLSGRDGYTFGSGTRLTVV.

CDR3 nucleotide sequence: TGTGCCAGCAGTTTAGTTCCGGATACGCAGTATTTT. Protein: CASSLVPDTQYF. The chain carries TRBV12-3 or TRBV12-4 and TRBJ2-3; D unresolved. The CDR3 runs 12 residues. Trimming cost V 1 base and J 6 bases, with 5 bases left between them.

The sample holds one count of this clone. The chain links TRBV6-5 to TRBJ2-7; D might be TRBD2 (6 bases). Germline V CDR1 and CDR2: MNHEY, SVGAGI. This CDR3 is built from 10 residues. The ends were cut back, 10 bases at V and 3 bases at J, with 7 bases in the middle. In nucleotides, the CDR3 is TGTGCCACCGGGGGCTACGAGCAGTACTTC. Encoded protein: CATGGYEQYF.

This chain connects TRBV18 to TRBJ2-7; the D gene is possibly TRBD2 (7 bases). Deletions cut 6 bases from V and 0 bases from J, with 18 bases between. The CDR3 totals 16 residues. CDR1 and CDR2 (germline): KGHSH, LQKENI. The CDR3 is CASSPEGGGSSYEQYF. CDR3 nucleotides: TGTGCCAGCTCTCCGGAGGGGGGAGGGAGCTCCTACGAGCAGTACTTC.

The DNA of the CDR3 is TGTGCCAGCTCACCACTCTCTCAGCAGTGGGGGGCAACTAATGAAAAACTGTTTTTT. Protein product: CASSPLSQQWGATNEKLFF. The chain has TRBV18 and TRBJ1-4; a possible D gene is TRBD1 (5 bases). Per the germline V gene, CDR1 is KGHSH and CDR2 is LQKENI. With 1 base removed from V and 0 bases from J, the gap between germline ends came to 18 bases. The CDR3 extends over 19 amino acids.

The DNA for the CDR3 is TGTGCCAGCAGCCTAAACAGGGGAGAGACCCAGTACTTC. The encoded protein is CASSLNRGETQYF. The chain is built from TRBV7-3 and TRBJ2-5; 7 nucleotides agree with TRBD1. The germline gives CDR1 SGHTA, CDR2 FQGTGA. The J segment lost 4 bases and the V segment lost 5 bases, leaving 4 bases of the junction unmatched. CDR3 length: 13 amino acids. Filled out from reference TRBV7-3 and TRBJ2-5, the complete variable domain reads GAGVSQTPSNKVTEKGKYVELRCDPISGHTALYWYRQSLGQGPEFLIYFQGTGAADDSGLPNDRFFAVRPEGSVSTLKIQRTERGDSAVYLCASSLNRGETQYFGPGTRLLVL.

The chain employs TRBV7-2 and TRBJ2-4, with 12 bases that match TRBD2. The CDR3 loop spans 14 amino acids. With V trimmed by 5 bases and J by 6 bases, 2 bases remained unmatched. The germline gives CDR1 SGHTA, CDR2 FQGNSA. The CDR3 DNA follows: TGTGCCAGCAGCCCGGGACTAGCGGGAAACATTCAGTACTTC. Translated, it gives CASSPGLAGNIQYF.

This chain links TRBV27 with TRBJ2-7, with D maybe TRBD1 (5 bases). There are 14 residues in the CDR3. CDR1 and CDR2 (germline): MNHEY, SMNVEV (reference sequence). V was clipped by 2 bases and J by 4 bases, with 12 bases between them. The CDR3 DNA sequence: TGTGCCAGCAGTTTAGGTCAAGGGGCGTACGAGCAGTACTTC. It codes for CASSLGQGAYEQYF.

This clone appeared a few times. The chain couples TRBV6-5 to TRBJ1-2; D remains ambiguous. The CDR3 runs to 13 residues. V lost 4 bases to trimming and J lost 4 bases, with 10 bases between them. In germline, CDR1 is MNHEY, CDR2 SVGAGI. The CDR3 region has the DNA TGTGCCAGCAGTTCTGTCCGGAGCTATGGCTACACCTTC. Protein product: CASSSVRSYGYTF.

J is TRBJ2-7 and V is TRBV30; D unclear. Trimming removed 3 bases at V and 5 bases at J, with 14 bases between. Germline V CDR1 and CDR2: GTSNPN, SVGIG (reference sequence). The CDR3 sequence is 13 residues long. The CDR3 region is CAWRRRVGNEQYF. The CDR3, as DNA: TGTGCCTGGAGACGCCGGGTCGGAAACGAGCAGTACTTC.

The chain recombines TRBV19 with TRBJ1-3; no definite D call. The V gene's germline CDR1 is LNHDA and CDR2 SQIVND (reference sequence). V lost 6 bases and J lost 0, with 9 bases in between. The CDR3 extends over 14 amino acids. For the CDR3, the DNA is TGTGCCAGTAGGGGCCCTAACTCTGGAAACACCATATATTTT. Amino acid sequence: CASRGPNSGNTIYF.

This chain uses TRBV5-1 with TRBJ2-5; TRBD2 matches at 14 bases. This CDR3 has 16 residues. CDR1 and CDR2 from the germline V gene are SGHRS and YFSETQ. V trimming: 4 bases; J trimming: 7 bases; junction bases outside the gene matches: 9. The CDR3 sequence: CASSTPGTSGRGTQYF. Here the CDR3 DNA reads TGCGCCAGCAGCACGCCCGGGACTAGCGGGAGAGGGACCCAGTACTTC.

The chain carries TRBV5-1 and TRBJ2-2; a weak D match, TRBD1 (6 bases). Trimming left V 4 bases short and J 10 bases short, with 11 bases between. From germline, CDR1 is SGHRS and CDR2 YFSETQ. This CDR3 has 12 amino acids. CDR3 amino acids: CASSEQGEELFF. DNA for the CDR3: TGCGCCAGCAGCGAACAGGGTGAGGAGCTGTTTTTT.

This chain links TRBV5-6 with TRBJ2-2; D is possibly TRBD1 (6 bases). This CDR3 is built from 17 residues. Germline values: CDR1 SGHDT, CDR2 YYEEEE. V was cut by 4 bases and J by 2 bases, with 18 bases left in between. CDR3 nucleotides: TGTGCCAGCAGCCTCTCCATCACAGGGTTCAACACCGGGGAGCTGTTTTTT. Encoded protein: CASSLSITGFNTGELFF.

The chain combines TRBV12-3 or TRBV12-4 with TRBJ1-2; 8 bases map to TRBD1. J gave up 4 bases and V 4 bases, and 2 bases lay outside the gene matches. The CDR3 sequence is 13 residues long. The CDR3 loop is CASSYRGGYGYTF. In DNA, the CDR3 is TGTGCCAGCAGTTACAGGGGGGGCTATGGCTACACCTTC.

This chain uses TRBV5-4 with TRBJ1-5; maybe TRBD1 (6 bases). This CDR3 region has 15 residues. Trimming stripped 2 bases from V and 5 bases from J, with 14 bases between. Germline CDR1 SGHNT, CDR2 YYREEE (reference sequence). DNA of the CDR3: TGTGCCAGCAGCTTCGTTCCAGGGGTGGATCAGCCCCAGCATTTT. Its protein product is CASSFVPGVDQPQHF.

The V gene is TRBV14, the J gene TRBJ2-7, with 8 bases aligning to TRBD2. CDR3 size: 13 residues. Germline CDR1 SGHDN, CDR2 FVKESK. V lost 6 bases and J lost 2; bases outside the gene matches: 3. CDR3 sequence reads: CASRTSDTYEQYF. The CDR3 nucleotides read TGTGCCAGCAGGACTAGCGATACCTACGAGCAGTACTTC.

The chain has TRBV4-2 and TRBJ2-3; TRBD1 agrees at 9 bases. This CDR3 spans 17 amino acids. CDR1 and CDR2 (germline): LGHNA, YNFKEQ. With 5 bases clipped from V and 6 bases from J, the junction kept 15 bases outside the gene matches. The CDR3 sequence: CASSAHRDRVVADTQYF. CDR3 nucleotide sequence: TGTGCCAGCAGCGCCCACCGGGACAGGGTGGTTGCGGATACGCAGTATTTT.